The TCR beta chain under discussion was sequenced for a study of blood T cell repertoires in COVID-19 (TCRdb year 2020). For the study in its entirety: Collaborator samples came from the United States, Italy and Spain and covered acute and convalescent phases of COVID-19. The samples were drawn from the first 160 participants of the ongoing ImmuneRACE study and from more than 1,000 subjects provided by 6 global collaborators. The material from the prospective study consisted of cDNA or gDNA derived from T cells, B-cell-depleted T cells, or PBMCs. The repertoires were released in a freely available public database intended as a resource for research on the immune response to SARS-CoV-2. Where available, HLA class I and class II types were obtained from metadata supplied by the sample provider rather than from assay-based typing. Nearly every sample came with metadata listing a de-identified subject ID, COVID-19 status, age in years and sex. Subjects who had been exposed to COVID-19, were actively infected with it, or had recovered from it provided the deeply sampled blood TCRbeta repertoires that made up the dataset. Summary of the overall study and its limitations: Clinical and demographic metadata were provided uncurated, with the amount varying by source and participant.

On this clone: No antigen is known for it. Per-base qualities were not stored, and no clone one base away is much larger.

Participants in the prospective study were enrolled through a virtual design, were aged roughly 18 to 100 years, and lived in fewer than 30 United States geographic areas. In the prospective study, cohorts were assigned on the basis of participant-reported clinical history obtained from a screening survey and a study questionnaire. ImmuneRACE Cohort 3 recovered participants were defined by two consecutive negative NP/OP PCR tests, healthcare professional clearance, or symptom resolution. Mobile phlebotomists in the prospective study collected whole blood, serum and a nasopharyngeal or oropharyngeal swab from every participant. Participants in the prospective study had the option to provide additional blood draws and questionnaires over an approximately 2-month period. Blood samples from the prospective study were shipped frozen or at room temperature prior to DNA extraction. TCRbeta CDR3 regions were amplified from genomic DNA by means of the immunoSEQ Assay, a bias-controlled multiplex PCR. In the paper's pipeline: Within the assay, amplification of reference gene primers was used to estimate how many nucleated cells each sample contained. To quantify the absolute abundance of each unique TCRbeta CDR3 rearrangement, sequence reads were collapsed and filtered. Productive Simpson clonality was computed per sample as the square root of Simpson's diversity index over productive rearrangements. TCRdb holds this immuneACCESS table with in-frame rearrangements only. Some clones are missing; in checked studies, unresolved V genes explain under half, and the rest has no known cause. Clonal size and the V and J genes are those of that table, whereas D and trimming came from the DNA. Within this sample are approximately 280,000 clones, with nearly 90% of them counted one time only. The top ten clonotypes cover roughly 1.8% of the sample.

CDR1 and CDR2 are read off the germline V gene as SGDLS and YYNGEE. The V end loses 2 bases and the J end loses 0 bases, and a stretch of 5 bases separates them. The cysteine opens and the phenylalanine closes a CDR3 of 13 amino acids. The retained sequence is limited to the CDR3, 39 bases, with the frame set at the first base. The chain joins TRBV9 to TRBJ1-1; no D gene can be assigned with confidence. The sequencing input was PBMCs or T cells enriched from blood (not recorded which). The sequence derives from a woman in her fifties or sixties who had recovered from COVID-19. The CDR3 region reads CASSVDLNTEAFF. Here is the DNA: TGTGCCAGCAGCGTGGACTTGAACACTGAAGCTTTCTTT.